The sequence of this T cell receptor beta chain was determined in a study of technical replicates of blood from a few donors. Sequencing used immunoSEQ multiplex PCR; TCRdb keeps in-frame clones, though not all of them. The data hold 74,000 or so clones, with around nine tenths observed a single time. Between the trimmed V and J ends, which lost 0 bases and 5 bases, there was a span of 13 bases. The CDR3 spans 16 residues. Germline assignment: CDR1 SGHVS and CDR2 FNYEAQ. The receptor was isolated from a human donor in good health. Material for sequencing was T cells isolated from PBMCs. J is TRBJ1-4 and V is TRBV7-6; unclear D gene. The CDR3 sequence: CASSLASVGFNEKLFF. CDR3 in DNA: TGTGCCAGCAGCTTAGCGTCCGTCGGTTTCAATGAAAAACTGTTTTTT.